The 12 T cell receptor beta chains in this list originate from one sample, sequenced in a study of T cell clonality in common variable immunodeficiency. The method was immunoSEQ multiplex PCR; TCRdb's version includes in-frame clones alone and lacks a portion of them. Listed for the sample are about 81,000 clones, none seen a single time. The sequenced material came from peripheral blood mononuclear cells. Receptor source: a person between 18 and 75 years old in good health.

The CDR3 loop reads CASSPVGGGPGYTF. The sequenced part of the CDR3 DNA is TGTGCCAGCAGCCCAGTGGGGGGAGGCCCCGGC. The J gene is TRBJ1-2, the V gene TRBV7-9, with D tentatively TRBD1 (5 bases). The read comes to an end 3 residues before the CDR3 does, leaving the germline J gene to fill in the end. The germline CDR1 and CDR2 sequences are SEHNR and FQNEAQ (reference sequence). The CDR3 covers 14 residues.

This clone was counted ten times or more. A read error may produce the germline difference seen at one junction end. This CDR3 is CASSQDLRGYEQYF. The CDR3 bases that were read are TGCGCCAGCAGCCAAGATCTGAGGGGCTACGAG. The chain uses TRBV4-2 and TRBJ2-7; D assignment may be TRBD1 or TRBD2 (5 bases each). The DNA ends 3 residues before the CDR3 does, and the rest of the CDR3 is filled in from the germline J gene. The CDR3 totals 14 residues. In germline, CDR1 is LGHNA, CDR2 YNFKEQ.

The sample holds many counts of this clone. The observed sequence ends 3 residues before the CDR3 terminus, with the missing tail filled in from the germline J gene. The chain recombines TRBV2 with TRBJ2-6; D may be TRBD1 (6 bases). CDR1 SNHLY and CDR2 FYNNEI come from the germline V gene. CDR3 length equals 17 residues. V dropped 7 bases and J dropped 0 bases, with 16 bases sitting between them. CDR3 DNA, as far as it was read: TGTGCCAGCACCAGAACAGGGCCCCGCTCTGGGGCCAACGTC. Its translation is CASTRTGPRSGANV. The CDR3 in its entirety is CASTRTGPRSGANVLTF.

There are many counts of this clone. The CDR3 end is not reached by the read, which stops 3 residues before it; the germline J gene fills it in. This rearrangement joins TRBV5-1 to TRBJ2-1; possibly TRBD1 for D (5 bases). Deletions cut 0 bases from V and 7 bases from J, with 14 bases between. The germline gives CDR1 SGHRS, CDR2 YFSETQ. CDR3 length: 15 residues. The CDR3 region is CASSLVAGRRNEQFF. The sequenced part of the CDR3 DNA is TGCGCCAGCAGCTTGGTGGCAGGGCGGCGTAATGAG.

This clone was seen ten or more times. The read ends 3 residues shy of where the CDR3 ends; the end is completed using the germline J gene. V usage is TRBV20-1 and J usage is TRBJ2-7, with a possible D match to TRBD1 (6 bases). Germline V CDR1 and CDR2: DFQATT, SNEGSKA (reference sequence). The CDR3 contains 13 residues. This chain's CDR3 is CSGSRQAQGEQYF. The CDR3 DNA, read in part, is TGCAGCGGATCGCGACAGGCTCAGGGCGAG.

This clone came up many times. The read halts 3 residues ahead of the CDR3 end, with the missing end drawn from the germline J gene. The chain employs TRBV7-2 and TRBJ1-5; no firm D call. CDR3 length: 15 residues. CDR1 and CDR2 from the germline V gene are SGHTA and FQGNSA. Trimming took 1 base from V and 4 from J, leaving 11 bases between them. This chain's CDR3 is CASSLVAGGNQPQHF. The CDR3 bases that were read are TGTGCCAGCAGCTTAGTCGCAGGAGGGAATCAGCCC.

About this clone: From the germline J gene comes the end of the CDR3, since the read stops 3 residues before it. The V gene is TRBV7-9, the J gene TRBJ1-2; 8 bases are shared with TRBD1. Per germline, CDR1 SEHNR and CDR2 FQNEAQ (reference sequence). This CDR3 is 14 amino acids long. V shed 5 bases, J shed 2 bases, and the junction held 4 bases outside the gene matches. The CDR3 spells CASSPDRVNYGYTF. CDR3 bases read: TGTGCCAGCAGCCCGGACAGGGTCAACTATGGC.

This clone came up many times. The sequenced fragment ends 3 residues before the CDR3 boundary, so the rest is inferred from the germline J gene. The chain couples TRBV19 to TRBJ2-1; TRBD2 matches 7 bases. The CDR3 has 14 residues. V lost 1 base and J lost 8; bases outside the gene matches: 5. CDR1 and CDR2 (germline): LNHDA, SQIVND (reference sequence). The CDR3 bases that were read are TGTGCCAGTAGTATAGGGGGGGGTGTAGATGAG. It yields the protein CASSIGGGVDE. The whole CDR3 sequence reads CASSIGGGVDEQFF.

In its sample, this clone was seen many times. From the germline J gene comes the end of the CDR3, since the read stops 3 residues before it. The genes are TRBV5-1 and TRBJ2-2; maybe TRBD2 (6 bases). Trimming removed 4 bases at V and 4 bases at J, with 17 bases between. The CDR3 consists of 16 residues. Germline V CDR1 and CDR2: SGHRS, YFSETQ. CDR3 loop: CASSPWQMEGTGELFF. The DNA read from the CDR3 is TGCGCCAGCAGCCCATGGCAGATGGAGGGCACCGGGGAG.

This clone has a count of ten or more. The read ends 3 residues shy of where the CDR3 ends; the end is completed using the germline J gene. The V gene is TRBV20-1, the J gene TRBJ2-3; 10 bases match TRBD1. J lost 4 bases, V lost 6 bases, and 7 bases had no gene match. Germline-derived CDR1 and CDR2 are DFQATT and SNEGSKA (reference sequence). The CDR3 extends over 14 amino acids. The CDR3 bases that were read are TGCAGTGCCGAGGGACAGGGGAGTCCAGATACG. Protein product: CSAEGQGSPDT. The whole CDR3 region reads CSAEGQGSPDTQYF.

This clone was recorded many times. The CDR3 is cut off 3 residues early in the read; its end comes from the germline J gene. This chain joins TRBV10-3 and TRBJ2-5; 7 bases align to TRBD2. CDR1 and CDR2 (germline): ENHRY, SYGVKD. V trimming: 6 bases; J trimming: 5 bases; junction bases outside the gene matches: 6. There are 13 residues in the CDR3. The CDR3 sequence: CAIRPGEGETQYF. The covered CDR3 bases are TGTGCCATCAGACCTGGGGAGGGGGAGACC.

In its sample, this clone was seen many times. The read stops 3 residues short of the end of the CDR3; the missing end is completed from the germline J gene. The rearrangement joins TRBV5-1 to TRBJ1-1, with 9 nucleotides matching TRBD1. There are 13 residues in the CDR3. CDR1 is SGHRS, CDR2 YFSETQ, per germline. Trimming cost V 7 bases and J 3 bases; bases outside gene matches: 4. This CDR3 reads CASADRGYTEAFF. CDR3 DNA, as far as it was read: TGCGCCAGCGCGGACAGGGGATACACTGAA.